This TCR beta chain was sequenced in a study of identical twins (TCRdb year 2016). Looking at the study overall: TCR alpha and beta repertoires from monozygotic twins, unrelated adults of various ages and cord blood were deep-sequenced to test whether fetal clonotypes persist. To rule out contamination, the twin experiments were replicated at different times with different library preparation protocols. The full study reports these points: Compared with coincidental sharing between unrelated individuals, out-of-frame TCR alpha sequences shared between twins showed an excess of sequences with low generation probability. Conclusions relied on cross-sectional statistical analysis, since the same donors could not be followed over many years. Fewer insertions were carried by abundant cord blood beta clonotypes; a weaker similar trend was observed in young adult naive repertoires, while no such trend was observed in memory repertoires. The excess sharing between twins in beta out-of-frame sequences was weaker because fewer shared sequences reduced the signal-to-noise ratio. In monozygotic twins, out-of-frame TCR alpha sharing was systematically underestimated by recombination models, although the models agreed with sharing between unrelated individuals. Zero-insertion analyses could be partly confounded by invariant T cells such as MAIT and iNKT, though diverse VJ usage argued against such confounding for most clonotypes.

Library preparation employed 5' RACE. Instrument used: Illumina HiSeq 2000. A universal primer binding site was added through template switching, and the final cDNA carried a unique molecular identifier so that TCR cDNA molecules could be counted accurately. Specific primers in the conserved constant-segment region were used to synthesize first-strand cDNA for the TCR alpha and beta chains. To control for contamination, every cDNA library carried two barcodes: a SMART-Mk sample barcode plus Illumina barcodes. TruSeq adapter sequences and Illumina sample barcodes were added in two successive PCR steps. Sequencing of the TCR alpha and beta cDNA libraries was done on the Illumina HiSeq platform using custom primers. Regarding the original processing steps: MiGEC was used to process raw reads and extract unique molecular identifiers, and MiXCR was used to find CDR3 positions. For each individual, recombination models were inferred using an EM algorithm with the repgenHMM and IGoR tools. Shared clonotype analysis was performed with the tcR package in R, normalizing sharing by the product of cloneset sizes. Out-of-frame nonproductive sequences were analyzed to study raw recombination free of thymic and clonal selection effects. TCRdb applied fastp at Q25 and MiXCR to the public reads, then kept only in-frame beta chains. Every CDR3 protein is listed once, alongside the most common genes and DNA of its rows. TCRdb, not the original authors, processed these V and J calls. The sample table contains about 430,000 distinct CDR3 sequences; only one count was recorded for approximately 17% of them. Of the sample, roughly 12% is held by the ten largest clones.

Taken from the germline V gene (reference sequence), the CDR1 and CDR2 loops are DFQATT and SNEGSKA. V is cut by 3 bases and J by 2 bases, and the space between the germline ends is 11 bases. The CDR3 holds 14 amino acids from the cysteine to the phenylalanine. The entry retains the CDR3 DNA only, 42 bases that are in frame from base 1. Only healthy Caucasian donors were included. The study also sequenced three unrelated non-twin adults: a male aged 18 to 29, a male aged 50 to 60 and a female aged 50 to 60. Miltenyi CD45RO+ enrichment and human naive T-cell isolation kits were used to isolate memory (CD45RO+) and naive T cells from PBMC. This clonotype has just a few counts. Which antigen it targets is not known. No much larger clonotype is one base removed from it; base qualities were not supplied.

The sample was naive T cells sorted from blood. The cell subset or site label, as the study defines it: cells isolated with a human naive T-cell isolation kit. The chain couples TRBV20-1 to TRBJ2-1, with a tentative D gene TRBD2 over 6 matching bases. The TCR sequence derives from a man aged 50 to 60 in good health. The CDR3 region reads CSASKREAYNEQFF. The DNA is as follows: TGCAGTGCTAGCAAGAGGGAGGCCTACAATGAGCAGTTCTTC.